This T cell receptor (beta chain) was found in a study of shared clonotypes between healthy human individuals (dated by TCRdb to about 2020). With regard to the full study: The cohort included three men and a couple of women between 18 and 49 years of age. For each donor, CD4 naive and CD4 memory were each given three plates, CD8 naive was given two plates, and CD8 memory was given one plate. To estimate repertoire size and how much clonotype sharing occurs between individuals, the study deeply sequenced the blood TCR repertoires of about five healthy adults. To increase sequencing depth and limit assay-specific biases, TCR repertoire library preparation and sequencing were carried out by different laboratories using diverse techniques. Leukapheresis yielded between about 0.9 and 9.5 billion PBMCs per donor.

The investigation overall reported the following: Naive subsets generally had larger estimated clonotype richness than memory subsets did. Pairwise subsampling led to the expectation that sequencing depth would affect the degree of clonotype sharing among donors. The small number of donors limited the genetic and exposure-history diversity represented. Sampling was limited to blood, and TCR repertoires in tissue likely differ from TCR repertoires in blood. Rarefaction of sorted-subset datasets indicated incomplete sequencing despite the large sequencing depth. About 5% of naive CD4, roughly 3.5% of naive CD8, roughly 2.4% of memory CD4, and about 0.4% of memory CD8 clonotypes were shared across a few donors. Clonotypes shared by all four sorted-subset donors showed higher generation probabilities than non-shared clonotypes.

Using the deep immunoSEQ assay, TCR CDR3 regions were amplified from genomic DNA by multiplex PCR. For each cell subset, the extracted genomic DNA was distributed evenly across all wells of several immunoSEQ 96-well plates, and each plate served as one replicate. For sorted subsets, about 210 ng of genomic DNA, equivalent to some 30,000 T cell genomes, went into each replicate PCR. The purified libraries were quantified using a Qubit 3.0 fluorometer, sized with a Bioanalyzer 2100, and then quantified again using the KAPA Library Quantification kit. Each immunoSEQ 96-well plate was sequenced on its own single-read 150-cycle Illumina NextSeq 550 flow cell. On the authors' methods: Because only junctional sequences without quality scores were contained in the immunoSEQ output, filtering matching that applied to full-length reads could not be performed. Sequences were annotated with PyIR, a Python wrapper for IgBLAST v1.9, and V/J genes and CDR3 were assigned using IMGT germline references. Any read was removed if the V/J assignment was weak (E-value above 1e-6), the CDR3 was missing, or the read contained stop codons, out-of-frame junctions, or ambiguous translated residues. V3J clonotypes were defined as sequences sharing the same inferred V gene, J gene, and CDR3 amino acid sequence. Percentage overlap between repertoires was computed as shared unique clonotypes divided by the size of the smaller repertoire. RTK rarefaction, the Chao1 estimator, and Recon v2.1 estimates of unobserved clonotypes were used to assess repertoire richness. Generation probabilities were computed with OLGA for all TCRbeta clonotypes obtained by the gDNA method from a few donors. Imported from immuneACCESS, the table was reduced by TCRdb to in-frame sequences with V and J called. These copies leave out some clones; in studies compared against another copy, an unresolved V gene accounts for under half, and the cause of the remainder is not known. The DNA was the basis for D and trimming; V, J and clone size are from that table. A total of around 1 million clones appear in this sample, about 80% of them only once. The biggest ten clones account for around 1.4% of the sample.

Details on this clone: Its antigen is currently not known. Nothing much larger sits one base from this clone, and base qualities are not available.

Donors were healthy HIV-negative adults with no recently reported acute infections or vaccinations. All donors were Caucasian adults living in Nashville, Tennessee, USA. CD4+ T cells were enriched through magnetic negative selection, after which naive cells were positively selected on CD45RA and the remaining negative fraction served as the memory subset. After blood collection by leukapheresis, PBMCs were isolated using Ficoll-Histopaque density gradient centrifugation and then cryopreserved in the vapor phase of liquid nitrogen. Analytical flow cytometry was used to check the purity and quantity of every magnetically sorted T cell population. Genomic DNA was isolated from each sorted fraction and quantified by UV absorbance on a Nanodrop 2000c. The CDR3 measures 15 amino acids from cysteine to phenylalanine. Only the CDR3 region is kept as DNA, spanning 45 bases read in frame from base 1. CDR1 and CDR2 (SGHNT, YYREEE) derive from the germline V gene (reference sequence). The germline ends are 15 bases apart after V is trimmed by 2 bases and J by 6 bases.

This receptor was obtained from a man aged 18 to 35 in good health. Sequencing was performed on memory CD4+ T cells sorted from blood. The cell subset or site label for this specimen denotes: CD45RA-negative fraction. Recombination connected TRBV5-4 to TRBJ2-1, with the D assignment possibly TRBD1 or TRBD2, given 5 matching bases for each. Here is the DNA: TGTGCCAGCAGCTTACCAGGGCGGGCGGGCAATGAGCAGTTCTTC. It is translated as CASSLPGRAGNEQFF. The entire variable domain, with the stretches around the CDR3 drawn from the reference TRBV5-4 and TRBJ2-1 proteins, is ETGVTQSPTHLIKTRGQQVTLRCSSQSGHNTVSWYQQALGQGPQFIFQYYREEENGRGNFPPRFSGLQFPNYSSELNVNALELDDSALYLCASSLPGRAGNEQFFGPGTRLTVL.